A selection of T cell receptor beta chains follows, all from one sample in a study of response to subunit inactivated influenza vaccine. TCRdb processed the RT-PCR reads anew with MiXCR; each CDR3 protein has one entry. The sample holds 710,000 or so distinct CDR3 sequences, less than 20% seen once. The specimen comprised PBMCs from blood, sampled less than 13 days after vaccination. The receptors derive from a man aged 45-65 years who received an inactivated influenza vaccine. Each CDR3 is given with its conserved first and last residue.

V gene,J gene,CDR3 protein
TRBV7-3,TRBJ2-1,CASSLEGEGLFGEQFF
TRBV5-5,TRBJ2-1,CASSLGLKQFF
TRBV20-1,TRBJ2-7,CSAIGTSGSSEQYF
TRBV20-1,TRBJ2-2,CSALGLNTGELFF
TRBV7-9,TRBJ2-2,CASSLGTGAAGELFF
TRBV6-2/TRBV6-3,TRBJ2-7,CASSYVTGQGPRPYEQYF
TRBV7-9,TRBJ2-2,CASTTYNTGELFF
TRBV18,TRBJ1-2,CASSPDSNYGYTF
TRBV6-1,TRBJ2-2,CASEGTVSTGELFF
TRBV12-5,TRBJ2-1,CASGLAGGNEQFF
TRBV5-1,TRBJ1-1,CASSGGSMNTEAFF
TRBV12-5,TRBJ2-3,CASGSGGRGGDTQYF
TRBV6-1,TRBJ1-4,CASSEALGAHGEKLFF
TRBV10-3,TRBJ2-7,CAVSGTGYYEQYF
TRBV28,TRBJ2-5,CASSSGQMAETQYF
TRBV7-9,TRBJ1-1,CASSFQGEAFF
TRBV6-5,TRBJ2-7,CASSYISDRSSYEQYF
TRBV30,TRBJ2-7,CAWSPYLGTGFLGEQYF
TRBV7-2,TRBJ2-5,CASSPQAGRGETQYF
TRBV2,TRBJ1-2,CASSIKGGPNYGYTF
TRBV15,TRBJ2-5,CATSRAGSPQETQYF
TRBV11-1,TRBJ2-7,CASSFGTWGSYEQYF